The source of this T cell receptor beta chain is a study of OX40 agonist ivuxolimab in advanced cancers. Details on this clone: Its target is unknown.

Data came from immunoSEQ multiplex PCR; TCRdb stores just in-frame clones and leaves some out. The repertoire holds 69,000 or so clones, with approximately 83% as singletons. Looked up from germline, CDR1 is LNHDA and CDR2 is SQIVND (reference sequence). The ends lost 1 base at V and 4 bases at J; junction bases unmatched: 11. The CDR3 totals 18 residues. Study observations and caveats: Relative to CD4+ cells, CD8+ T cells on average had more expanded clones.

J is TRBJ2-5 and V is TRBV19; TRBD2 aligns across 11 bases. The receptor was isolated from an adult with an advanced solid tumor such as melanoma, head and neck, liver or kidney cancer. The material sequenced was CD4+ or CD8+ T cells sorted from blood, taken in a trial of the OX40 agonist ivuxolimab. The CDR3 loop is CASSIGSTSGARGETQYF. CDR3 DNA sequence: TGTGCCAGTAGTATAGGGTCGACTAGCGGGGCCCGAGGAGAGACCCAGTACTTC.